This T cell receptor beta chain was profiled in a study of shared clonotypes between healthy human individuals (TCRdb year 2020). About the study as a whole: Three men and a couple of women, aged 18 to 49 years, made up the cohort. For each donor, CD4 naive and CD4 memory were each given three plates, CD8 naive was given two plates, and CD8 memory was given one plate. To estimate repertoire size and how much clonotype sharing occurs between individuals, the study deeply sequenced the blood TCR repertoires of several healthy adults. Libraries were prepared and TCR repertoires were sequenced by different laboratories using diverse techniques, in order to increase sequencing depth and limit assay-specific biases. Between about 0.85 and 8.9 billion PBMCs per donor were obtained by leukapheresis.

Using the deep immunoSEQ assay, TCR CDR3 regions were amplified from genomic DNA by multiplex PCR. Extracted genomic DNA from each cell subset was distributed evenly across all wells of several immunoSEQ 96-well plates, and each plate was treated as a replicate. For sorted subsets, 150 to 200 ng genomic DNA, equal to 25,000 to 35,000 T cell genomes, was loaded into each replicate PCR. Purified libraries were measured with a Qubit 3.0 fluorometer, size-checked on a Bioanalyzer 2100, and measured again with the KAPA Library Quantification kit. Every immunoSEQ 96-well plate was sequenced on a separate single-read 150-cycle Illumina NextSeq 550 flow cell. From the authors' description of their analysis: The immunoSEQ output contained only junctional sequences without quality scores, so filtering could not match that applied to full-length reads. To assign V/J genes and CDR3, sequences were annotated using PyIR, a Python wrapper for IgBLAST v1.9, with IMGT germline references. Reads were filtered out if the reads had weak V/J assignments (E-value above 1e-6), no CDR3, stop codons, out-of-frame junctions, or ambiguous translated residues. V3J clonotypes were defined as sequences sharing an identical inferred V gene, J gene, and CDR3 amino acid sequence. Percentage overlap between repertoires was calculated by dividing the number of shared unique clonotypes by the size of the smaller repertoire. RTK rarefaction, the Chao1 estimator, and Recon v2.1 estimates of unobserved clonotypes were used to assess repertoire richness. Generation probabilities were computed with OLGA for all TCRbeta clonotypes obtained by the gDNA method from four donors. TCRdb holds this immuneACCESS table with in-frame rearrangements only. Some clones are missing; in checked studies, unresolved V genes explain under half, and the rest has no known cause. V and J calls and clone size are as listed in that table; D and trimming were resolved from the DNA. This sample has hundreds of thousands of clones in its table, and around 73% of those were observed once. Of the sample, under 2% is held by the ten largest clones.

The donors were healthy, HIV-negative adults with no recently reported acute infections or vaccinations. Every donor was a Caucasian adult residing in Nashville, Tennessee, USA. CD4+ T cells were enriched through magnetic negative selection, after which naive cells were positively selected on CD45RA and the remaining negative fraction served as the memory subset. After blood collection by leukapheresis, PBMCs were isolated using Ficoll-Histopaque density gradient centrifugation and then cryopreserved in the vapor phase of liquid nitrogen. Purity and quantity of every magnetically sorted T cell population were checked by analytical flow cytometry. Each sorted fraction had its genomic DNA isolated and then quantified by UV absorbance on a Nanodrop 2000c. A distance of 16 bases separates the germline ends of V and J, which lose 5 bases and 3 bases respectively. As encoded in the germline V gene, CDR1 is SGHAT while CDR2 is FQNNGV. The CDR3 starts with the cysteine, ends with the phenylalanine, and has 15 residues. This entry keeps only the CDR3 DNA: 45 bases, framed from base 1.

Summary of the overall study and its limitations: Naive subsets generally had larger estimated clonotype richness than memory subsets did. Compared with non-shared clonotypes, clonotypes shared by all four sorted-subset donors had higher generation probabilities. Based on pairwise subsampling, the degree of clonotype sharing among donors was expected to be affected by sequencing depth. Only blood was sampled, and tissue TCR repertoires likely differ from those in blood. Because the study included a small number of donors, the genetic and exposure-history diversity represented was limited. Across four donors, around 5.4% of naive CD4, roughly 3.5% of naive CD8, 2.3% of memory CD4, and under 0.45% of memory CD8 clonotypes were shared. Rarefaction of sorted-subset datasets indicated incomplete sequencing despite the large sequencing depth.

In the case of this clone: The clone's antigen remains unknown. No clone much larger than this one lies a single base away; base qualities are absent.

The sample comprised memory CD4+ T cells sorted from blood. Explained via the paper, the cell subset or site label denotes: CD45RA-negative fraction. The clonotype comes from a woman in her 30s in good health. The rearranged segments are TRBV11-2 and TRBJ1-2, with no reliable assignment of the D segment. The DNA sequence follows: TGTGCCAGCAGCCCGGACTTTGACGGAGACTATGGCTACACCTTC. Protein translation: CASSPDFDGDYGYTF.